The 25 T cell receptor beta chains in this list originate from one sample, sequenced in a study of T-cell reconstitution after alpha-beta-depleted transplantation in children. The authors prepared the TCRbeta library with unique molecular identifiers. TCRdb fed the PCR reads into MiXCR, producing one record per CDR3 protein. Here the sample spans a few hundred thousand distinct CDR3 sequences, roughly 27% being singletons. This specimen consisted of PBMCs, obtained before TCRalphabeta/CD19-depleted stem cell transplant. The receptors were gathered from a boy younger than two with Wiskott-Aldrich syndrome, due to receive a stem cell transplant.

This clonotype has only a few counts. The rearrangement uses TRBV5-1 and TRBJ2-7; 10 bases line up with TRBD2. The germline CDR1 and CDR2 sequences are SGHRS and YFSETQ. V lost 4 bases, J lost 3 bases, and 4 bases stayed unmatched. The CDR3 loop spans 14 amino acids. The chain's CDR3 is CASSEASGSYEQYF. CDR3 bases: TGCGCCAGCAGCGAAGCTAGCGGGAGCTACGAGCAGTACTTC.

This clonotype appeared a few times. The chain is built from TRBV28 and TRBJ1-2; D may be TRBD1 (5 bases). Germline V lookup: CDR1 MDHEN, CDR2 SYDVKM. This CDR3 spans 14 amino acids. Trimming cost V 1 base and J 4 bases, with 10 bases left between them. The CDR3 coding sequence is TGTGCCAGCAGTTTATCTCCAGGGACCTATGGCTACACCTTC. This sequence encodes CASSLSPGTYGYTF.

The chain links TRBV12-3 or TRBV12-4 to TRBJ2-2, with a tentative D call TRBD2 (5 bases). CDR3 length: 15 amino acids. V was shortened by 4 bases and J by 5 bases, with 14 bases between the two germline ends. CDR3 residues: CASSSISGYTGELFF. In DNA form, the CDR3 reads TGTGCCAGCAGTTCCATCTCGGGATATACCGGGGAGCTGTTTTTT.

V gene TRBV20-1 combines with J gene TRBJ2-5, with TRBD1 identical over 11 bases. The trim removed 3 bases at V and 2 bases at J, leaving 14 bases unmatched. The CDR3 runs 18 residues. Germline values: CDR1 DFQATT, CDR2 SNEGSKA (reference sequence). The CDR3 here is CSARKDRGLRAGQETQYF. The CDR3 region has the DNA TGCAGTGCTAGGAAGGACAGGGGGCTCCGCGCGGGGCAAGAGACCCAGTACTTC.

As for this clonotype: Sequence at one end of the junction differs from germline and may be a read error. The chain combines TRBV4-2 with TRBJ2-3; 8 nucleotides agree with TRBD2. The germline gives CDR1 LGHNA, CDR2 YNFKEQ. This CDR3 is built from 14 residues. The CDR3 loop is CASSQDSTSGSKHF. The CDR3 DNA follows: TGTGCCAGCAGCCAAGATAGCACTAGCGGATCAAAGCATTTT.

The V call is TRBV15, the J call TRBJ2-7; D gene unclear. CDR1 and CDR2 (germline): LNHNV, YYDKDF (reference sequence). This CDR3 spans 13 amino acids. V gave up 1 base and J gave up 2 bases, with 6 bases separating them. This chain's CDR3 is CATSRGGPYEQYF. Written as DNA, the CDR3 is TGTGCCACCAGCAGAGGAGGACCCTACGAGCAGTACTTC.

The V call is TRBV25-1, the J call TRBJ2-6; 8 bases line up with TRBD1. CDR1 MGHDK and CDR2 SYGVNS come from the germline V gene. This CDR3 is built from 19 residues. V gave up 3 bases and J gave up 3 bases; unmatched junction bases: 13. CDR3 nucleotide sequence: TGTGCCAGCAGTGAGTGGTCTGGCAGGGGGCGATTTGGGGCCAACGTCCTGACTTTC. It translates to CASSEWSGRGRFGANVLTF. The full variable domain, completed using reference TRBV25-1 and TRBJ2-6, is EADIYQTPRYLVIGTGKKITLECSQTMGHDKMYWYQQDPGMELHLIHYSYGVNSTEKGDLSSESTVSRIRTEHFPLTLESARPSHTSQYLCASSEWSGRGRFGANVLTFGAGSRLTVL.

CDR3 loop: CASSLAASGIYEQYF. The CDR3 nucleotides read TGTGCCAGCAGCTTAGCTGCTAGCGGGATCTACGAGCAGTACTTC. The chain is built from TRBV7-2 and TRBJ2-7; 9 bases match TRBD2. Trimming removed 0 bases from V and 3 bases from J; junction bases left unmatched: 3. Germline V gives CDR1 SGHTA, CDR2 FQGNSA. The CDR3 consists of 15 residues.

This clonotype was observed a handful of times. The V gene is TRBV5-1, the J gene TRBJ1-5; D is unclear. In germline, CDR1 is SGHRS, CDR2 YFSETQ. The CDR3 loop spans 15 amino acids. The V end was cut by 5 bases, the J end by 3 bases, with 15 bases between. The CDR3 DNA reads as TGCGCCAGCAGACTAGACAATCGAGACAATCAGCCCCAGCATTTT. Its protein product is CASRLDNRDNQPQHF. The complete variable domain, with remaining parts taken from reference TRBV5-1 and TRBJ1-5, reads KAGVTQTPRYLIKTRGQQVTLSCSPISGHRSVSWYQQTPGQGLQFLFEYFSETQRNKGNFPGRFSGRQFSNSRSEMNVSTLELGDSALYLCASRLDNRDNQPQHFGDGTRLSIL.

In its sample, this clonotype was seen a few times. V and J are TRBV7-9 and TRBJ1-1, with 10 positions matching TRBD1. This CDR3 contains 14 residues. Germline-derived CDR1 and CDR2 are SEHNR and FQNEAQ (reference sequence). Trimming removed 7 bases from V and 4 bases from J; junction bases left unmatched: 6. This chain's CDR3 is CASTSGTGVTEAFF. DNA of the CDR3: TGTGCCAGCACCTCCGGGACAGGGGTCACTGAAGCTTTCTTT.

The chain joins TRBV11-2 to TRBJ2-1, with 11 bases matching TRBD2. The CDR3 is made up of 16 amino acids. J was trimmed by 2 bases and V by 4 bases; bases with no gene match: 4. In germline, CDR1 is SGHAT, CDR2 FQNNGV. CDR3 coding DNA: TGTGCCAGCAGCTCAGTAGCGGGAGGGACCTACAATGAGCAGTTCTTC. Its translation: CASSSVAGGTYNEQFF.

J is TRBJ2-3 and V is TRBV20-1; 8 bases match TRBD2. Germline CDR1 is DFQATT and CDR2 is SNEGSKA (reference sequence). CDR3 length equals 14 residues. J lost 0 bases, V lost 6 bases, and 5 bases had no gene match. The CDR3 sequence: CSAGSGSSTDTQYF. The DNA of the CDR3 is TGCAGTGCGGGGAGCGGGAGTAGCACAGATACGCAGTATTTT.

In the case of this clonotype: A junction end diverges from the germline sequence, so it may reflect a read error. The chain employs TRBV20-1 and TRBJ2-1; 7 bases are shared with TRBD2. This CDR3 comprises 17 residues. CDR1 is DFQATT, CDR2 SNEGSKA, per germline (reference sequence). As DNA, the CDR3 is TGCTGTGCTAGAGATCGAGGAGCGGGGCGCTCCTACAATGAGCAGTTCTTC. Amino acids: CCARDRGAGRSYNEQFF.

The chain is built from TRBV3-1 and TRBJ1-2; no definite D call. The CDR3 extends over 11 amino acids. Trimming pared 3 bases from V and 4 bases from J, leaving 3 bases between. The germline V gene encodes CDR1 LGHDT and CDR2 YNNKEL (reference sequence). The CDR3 protein is CASSQSYGYTF. In nucleotides, the CDR3 is TGTGCCAGCAGCCAGAGCTATGGCTACACCTTC.

Only a few counts were recorded for this clonotype. The chain links TRBV9 to TRBJ2-7; D not resolved. Germline V gene sequence: CDR1 SGDLS, CDR2 YYNGEE. Trimming removed 0 bases at V and 2 bases at J, with 12 bases between. The CDR3 covers 15 residues. CDR3 region: CASSVDSGDTYEQYF. Written as DNA, the CDR3 is TGTGCCAGCAGCGTAGACTCGGGCGACACCTACGAGCAGTACTTC.

This clonotype was picked up a small number of times. The V gene is TRBV20-1, the J gene TRBJ2-1; 8 bases agree with TRBD2. Looked up from germline, CDR1 is DFQATT and CDR2 is SNEGSKA (reference sequence). This CDR3 is built from 14 residues. V trimming: 2 bases; J trimming: 9 bases; junction bases outside the gene matches: 9. Written as DNA, the CDR3 is TGCAGTGCTAGAAGGCCTAGCGGGCGGGGTGAGCAGTTCTTC. This codes for CSARRPSGRGEQFF.

The V and J genes are TRBV5-1 and TRBJ2-3; D remains unclear. Germline V CDR1 and CDR2: SGHRS, YFSETQ. Between the trimmed V and J ends, which lost 6 bases and 0 bases, there was a span of 8 bases. CDR3 size: 13 residues. The CDR3 protein is CASNRGSTDTQYF. CDR3 nucleotide sequence: TGCGCCAGCAACCGTGGGAGCACAGATACGCAGTATTTT.

The sample holds a few counts of this clonotype. V and J are TRBV29-1 and TRBJ2-3, with D possibly TRBD2 on 6 matching bases. The V end was cut by 4 bases, the J end by 3 bases, with 14 bases between. The CDR3 consists of 14 residues. CDR1 is SQVTM, CDR2 ANQGSEA, per germline. CDR3 sequence (DNA): TGCAGCGTTGCTAAAACGGGAGTGACAGATACGCAGTATTTT. Translated, it gives CSVAKTGVTDTQYF.

This clonotype occurred a few times. The chain combines TRBV5-1 with TRBJ2-3; 9 nucleotides match TRBD2. The V and J ends lost 6 bases and 4 bases, in that order; junction bases with no gene match: 6. The germline gives CDR1 SGHRS, CDR2 YFSETQ. The CDR3 sequence is 14 residues long. The CDR3 loop is CASTLAGVPDTQYF. The CDR3 DNA reads as TGCGCCAGCACCTTAGCGGGAGTCCCAGATACGCAGTATTTT. The full variable domain, in which reference TRBV5-1 and TRBJ2-3 provide the parts outside the CDR3, is KAGVTQTPRYLIKTRGQQVTLSCSPISGHRSVSWYQQTPGQGLQFLFEYFSETQRNKGNFPGRFSGRQFSNSRSEMNVSTLELGDSALYLCASTLAGVPDTQYFGPGTRLTVL.

The chain is built from TRBV7-9 and TRBJ1-2; a weak D match, TRBD1 (6 bases). Germline assignment: CDR1 SEHNR and CDR2 FQNEAQ (reference sequence). The CDR3 runs to 14 residues. V was cut by 3 bases and J by 4 bases, with 12 bases left in between. CDR3 in amino acids: CASSLDGGSYGYTF. CDR3 nucleotide sequence: TGTGCCAGCAGCTTGGACGGGGGCAGCTATGGCTACACCTTC.

The rearrangement joins TRBV6-1 to TRBJ1-2; D ambiguous. Trimming took 8 bases from V and 6 from J, leaving 10 bases between them. This CDR3 region has 11 residues. CDR1 is MNHNS and CDR2 is SASEGT in the germline V gene. Here the CDR3 DNA reads TGTGCCAGCGGGTATGCAGATGGCTACACCTTC. Translation gives CASGYADGYTF.

In its sample, this clonotype was seen many times. J is TRBJ1-5 and V is TRBV12-3 or TRBV12-4; D is uncertain. The CDR3 covers 13 residues. V gave up 5 bases and J gave up 4 bases, with 9 bases separating them. The CDR3 DNA follows: TGTGCCAGCAGTCCAACAGCTAATCAGCCCCAGCATTTT. Encoded protein: CASSPTANQPQHF.

This clonotype was recorded a few times. Written as DNA, the CDR3 is TGCGCCAGCAGCTTGGTTGACGGTACCTACGAGCAGTACTTC. It translates to CASSLVDGTYEQYF. V is TRBV5-1 and J is TRBJ2-7; D remains unclear. Trimming took off 0 bases at V and 2 bases at J, with 9 bases between the two ends. Per germline, CDR1 SGHRS and CDR2 YFSETQ. This CDR3 is 14 amino acids long.

The chain carries TRBV9 and TRBJ2-7; D gene unclear. This CDR3 spans 14 amino acids. V was cut by 0 bases and J by 0 bases, with 7 bases left in between. Per germline, CDR1 SGDLS and CDR2 YYNGEE. CDR3 protein: CASSVDSSSYEQYF. In DNA form, the CDR3 reads TGTGCCAGCAGCGTAGACAGCAGCTCCTACGAGCAGTACTTC.

V usage is TRBV5-1 and J usage is TRBJ2-1; D might be TRBD2 (5 bases). V was clipped by 1 base and J by 4 bases, with 18 bases between them. Germline V CDR1 and CDR2: SGHRS, YFSETQ. This CDR3 has 17 amino acids. CDR3: CASSLQLGLAAYNEQFF. The CDR3 coding sequence is TGCGCCAGCAGCTTGCAACTTGGCCTAGCAGCGTACAATGAGCAGTTCTTC.